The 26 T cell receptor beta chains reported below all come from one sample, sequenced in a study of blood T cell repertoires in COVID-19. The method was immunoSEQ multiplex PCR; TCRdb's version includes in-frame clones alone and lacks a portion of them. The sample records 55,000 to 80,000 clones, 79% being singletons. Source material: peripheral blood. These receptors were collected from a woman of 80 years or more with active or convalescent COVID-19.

CDR3 nucleotides: TGTGCCAGCAGCTTACTAGCGGGGGAGGACACCGGGGAGCTGTTTTTT. The encoded protein is CASSLLAGEDTGELFF. The gene calls are TRBV11-1 and TRBJ2-2; 10 bases are shared with TRBD2. The CDR3 runs to 16 residues. V trimming: 2 bases; J trimming: 3 bases; junction bases outside the gene matches: 3. Germline V gene data show CDR1 as SGHAT and CDR2 as FQDESV (reference sequence).

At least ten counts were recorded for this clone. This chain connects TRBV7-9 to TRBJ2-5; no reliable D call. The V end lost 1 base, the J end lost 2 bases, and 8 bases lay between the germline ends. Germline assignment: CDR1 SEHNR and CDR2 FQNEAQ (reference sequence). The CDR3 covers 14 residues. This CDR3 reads CASSLVQAQETQYF. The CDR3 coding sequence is TGTGCCAGCAGCTTAGTGCAGGCTCAAGAGACCCAGTACTTC. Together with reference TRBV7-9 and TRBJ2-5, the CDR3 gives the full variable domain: DTGVSQNPRHKITKRGQNVTFRCDPISEHNRLYWYRQTLGQGPEFLTYFQNEAQLEKSRLLSDRFSAERPKGSFSTLEIQRTEQGDSAMYLCASSLVQAQETQYFGPGTRLLVL.

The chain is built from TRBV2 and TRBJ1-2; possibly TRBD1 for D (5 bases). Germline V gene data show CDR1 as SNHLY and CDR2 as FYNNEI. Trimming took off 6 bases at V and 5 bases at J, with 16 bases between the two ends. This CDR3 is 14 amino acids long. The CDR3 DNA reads TGTGCCAGCAGGGAAAGTGGCAGGGAATATGGCTACACCTTC. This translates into CASRESGREYGYTF. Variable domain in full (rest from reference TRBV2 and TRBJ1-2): EPEVTQTPSHQVTQMGQEVILRCVPISNHLYFYWYRQILGQKVEFLVSFYNNEISEKSEIFDDQFSVERPDGSNFTLKIRSTKLEDSAMYFCASRESGREYGYTFGSGTRLTVV.

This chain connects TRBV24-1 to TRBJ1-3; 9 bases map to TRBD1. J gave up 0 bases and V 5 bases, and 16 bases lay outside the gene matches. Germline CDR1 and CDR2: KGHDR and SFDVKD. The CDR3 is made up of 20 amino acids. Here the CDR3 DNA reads TGTGCCACCAGTGGCCGTCGGGGGGACAGGGCATTTCTCTCTGGAAACACCATATATTTT. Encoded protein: CATSGRRGDRAFLSGNTIYF.

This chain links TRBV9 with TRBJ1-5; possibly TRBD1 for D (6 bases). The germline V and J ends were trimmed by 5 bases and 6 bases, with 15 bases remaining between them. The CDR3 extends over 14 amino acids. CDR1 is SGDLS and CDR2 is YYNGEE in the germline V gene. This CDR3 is CASSAQGLGQPQHF. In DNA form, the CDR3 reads TGTGCCAGCAGTGCCCAGGGGCTAGGTCAGCCCCAGCATTTT. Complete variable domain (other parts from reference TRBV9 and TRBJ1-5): DSGVTQTPKHLITATGQRVTLRCSPRSGDLSVYWYQQSLDQGLQFLIQYYNGEERAKGNILERFSAQQFPDLHSELNLSSLELGDSALYFCASSAQGLGQPQHFGDGTRLSIL.

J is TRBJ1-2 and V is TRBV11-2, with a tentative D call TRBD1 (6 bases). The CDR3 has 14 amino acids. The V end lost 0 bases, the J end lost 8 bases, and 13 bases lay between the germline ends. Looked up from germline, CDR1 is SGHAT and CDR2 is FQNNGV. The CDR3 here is CASSLEQGLGGYTF. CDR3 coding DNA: TGTGCCAGCAGCTTAGAACAGGGCCTGGGAGGCTACACCTTC.

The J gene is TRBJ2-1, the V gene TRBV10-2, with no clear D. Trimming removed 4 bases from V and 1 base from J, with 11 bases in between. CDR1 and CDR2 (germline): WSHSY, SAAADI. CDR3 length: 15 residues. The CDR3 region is CASSGERSSYNEQFF. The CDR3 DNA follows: TGCGCCAGCAGTGGAGAGAGATCTTCCTACAATGAGCAGTTCTTC.

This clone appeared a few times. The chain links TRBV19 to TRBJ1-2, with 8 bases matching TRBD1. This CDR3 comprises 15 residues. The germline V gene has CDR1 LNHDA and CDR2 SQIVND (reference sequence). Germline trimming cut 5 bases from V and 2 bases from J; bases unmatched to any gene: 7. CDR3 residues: CASSFSGTGNYGYTF. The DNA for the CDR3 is TGTGCCAGTAGTTTTTCCGGGACAGGAAACTATGGCTACACCTTC.

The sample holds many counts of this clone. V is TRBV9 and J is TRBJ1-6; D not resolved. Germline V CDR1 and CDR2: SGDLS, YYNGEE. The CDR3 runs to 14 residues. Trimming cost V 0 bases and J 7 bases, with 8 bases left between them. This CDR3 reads CASSVGEMNSPLHF. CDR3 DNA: TGTGCCAGCAGCGTAGGGGAGATGAATTCACCCCTCCACTTT. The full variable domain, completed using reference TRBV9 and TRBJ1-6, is DSGVTQTPKHLITATGQRVTLRCSPRSGDLSVYWYQQSLDQGLQFLIQYYNGEERAKGNILERFSAQQFPDLHSELNLSSLELGDSALYFCASSVGEMNSPLHFGNGTRLTVT.

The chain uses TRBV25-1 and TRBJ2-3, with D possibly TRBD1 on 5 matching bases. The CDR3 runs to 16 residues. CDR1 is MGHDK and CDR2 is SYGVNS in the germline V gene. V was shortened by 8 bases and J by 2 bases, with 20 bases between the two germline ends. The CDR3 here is CASLPSDRLYTDTQYF. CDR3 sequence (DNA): TGTGCCAGCCTACCTTCCGACAGACTGTACACAGATACGCAGTATTTT.

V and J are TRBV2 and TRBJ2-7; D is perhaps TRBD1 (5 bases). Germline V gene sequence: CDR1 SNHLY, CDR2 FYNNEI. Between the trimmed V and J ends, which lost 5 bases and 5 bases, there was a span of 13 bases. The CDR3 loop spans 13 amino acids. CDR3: CASSFGQGDEQYF. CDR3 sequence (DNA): TGTGCCAGCAGTTTCGGCCAAGGGGACGAGCAGTACTTC.

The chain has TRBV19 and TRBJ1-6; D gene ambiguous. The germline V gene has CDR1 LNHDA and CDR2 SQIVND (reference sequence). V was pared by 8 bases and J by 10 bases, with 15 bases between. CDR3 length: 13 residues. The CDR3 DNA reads TGTGCCAGTGGAAGGCAATCAGGATCACCCCTCCACTTT. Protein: CASGRQSGSPLHF.

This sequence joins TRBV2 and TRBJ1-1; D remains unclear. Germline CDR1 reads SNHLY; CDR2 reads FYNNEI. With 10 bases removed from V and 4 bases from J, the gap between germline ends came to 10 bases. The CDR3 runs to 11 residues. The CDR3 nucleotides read TGTGCCACGAGGTCGGTCACTGAAGCTTTCTTT. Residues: CATRSVTEAFF.

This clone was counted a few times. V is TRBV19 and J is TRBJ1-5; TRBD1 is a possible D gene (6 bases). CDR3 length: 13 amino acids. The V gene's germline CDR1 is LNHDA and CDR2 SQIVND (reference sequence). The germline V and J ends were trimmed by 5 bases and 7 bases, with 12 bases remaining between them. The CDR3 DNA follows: TGTGCCAGTAGTTGGGGGGGCAGGCAGCCCCAGCATTTT. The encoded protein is CASSWGGRQPQHF.

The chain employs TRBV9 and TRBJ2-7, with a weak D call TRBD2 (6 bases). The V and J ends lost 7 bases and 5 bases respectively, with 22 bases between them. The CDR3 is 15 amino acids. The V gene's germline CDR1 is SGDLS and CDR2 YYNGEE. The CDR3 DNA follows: TGTGCCAGCGGTCGGGCCCCCGGGGGAATCGACGAGCAGTACTTC. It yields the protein CASGRAPGGIDEQYF.

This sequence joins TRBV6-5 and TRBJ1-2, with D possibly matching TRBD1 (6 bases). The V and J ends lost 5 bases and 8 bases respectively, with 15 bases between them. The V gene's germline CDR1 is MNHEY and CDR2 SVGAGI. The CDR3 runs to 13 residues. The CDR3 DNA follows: TGTGCCAGCAGTCTCACAGGGAGTCGAGGCTACACCTTC. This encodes CASSLTGSRGYTF.

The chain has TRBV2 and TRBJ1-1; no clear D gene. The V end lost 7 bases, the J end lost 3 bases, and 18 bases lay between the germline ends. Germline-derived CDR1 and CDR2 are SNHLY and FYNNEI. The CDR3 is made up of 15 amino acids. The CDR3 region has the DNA TGTGCCAGCACAAAGAGCCGAGGTGGTGACACTGAAGCTTTCTTT. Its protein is CASTKSRGGDTEAFF.

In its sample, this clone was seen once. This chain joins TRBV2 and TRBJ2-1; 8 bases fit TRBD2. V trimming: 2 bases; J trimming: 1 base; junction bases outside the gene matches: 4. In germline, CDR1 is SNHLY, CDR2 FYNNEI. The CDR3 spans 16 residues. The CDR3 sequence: CASSERPGGSYNEQFF. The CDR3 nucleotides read TGTGCCAGCAGTGAACGTCCGGGGGGGTCCTACAATGAGCAGTTCTTC.

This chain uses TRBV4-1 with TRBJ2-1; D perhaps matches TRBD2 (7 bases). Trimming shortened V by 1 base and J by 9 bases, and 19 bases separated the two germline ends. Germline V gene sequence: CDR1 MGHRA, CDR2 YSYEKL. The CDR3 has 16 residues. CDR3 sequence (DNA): TGCGCCAGCAGCCAAGGGCTGGGGGGGGCATCTGGTGAGCAGTTCTTC. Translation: CASSQGLGGASGEQFF.

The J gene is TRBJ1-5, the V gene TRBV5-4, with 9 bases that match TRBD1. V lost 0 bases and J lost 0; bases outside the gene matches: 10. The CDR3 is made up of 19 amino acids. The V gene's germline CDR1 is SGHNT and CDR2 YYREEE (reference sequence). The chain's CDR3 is CASSLGRGQGPYSNQPQHF. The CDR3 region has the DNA TGTGCCAGCAGCTTGGGTAGGGGACAGGGACCCTATAGCAATCAGCCCCAGCATTTT.

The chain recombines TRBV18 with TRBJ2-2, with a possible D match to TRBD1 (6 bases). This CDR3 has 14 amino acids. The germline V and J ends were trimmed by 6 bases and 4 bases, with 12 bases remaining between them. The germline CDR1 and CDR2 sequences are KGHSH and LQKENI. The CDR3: CASSPGQRTGELFF. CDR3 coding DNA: TGTGCCAGCTCTCCAGGACAGCGCACCGGGGAGCTGTTTTTT.

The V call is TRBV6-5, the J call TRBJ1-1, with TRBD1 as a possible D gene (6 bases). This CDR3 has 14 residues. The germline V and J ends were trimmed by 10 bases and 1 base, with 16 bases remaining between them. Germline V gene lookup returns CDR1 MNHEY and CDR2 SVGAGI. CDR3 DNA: TGTGCCATCTTCTACGACAGGCGGAACACTGAAGCTTTCTTT. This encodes CAIFYDRRNTEAFF.

CDR3 loop: CASSAGLAVETQYF. The CDR3 DNA reads TGTGCCAGCAGTGCGGGACTAGCGGTAGAGACCCAGTACTTC. The chain is built from TRBV2 and TRBJ2-5, with 11 bases aligning to TRBD2. The CDR3 is 14 residues long. Germline trimming cut 4 bases from V and 4 bases from J; bases unmatched to any gene: 2. Germline CDR1 and CDR2: SNHLY and FYNNEI.

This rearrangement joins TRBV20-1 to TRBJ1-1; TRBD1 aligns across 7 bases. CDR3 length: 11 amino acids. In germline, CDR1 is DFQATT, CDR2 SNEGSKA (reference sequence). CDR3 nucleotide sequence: TGCGGCACAGGGGCGCCCACTGAAGCTTTCTTT. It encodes CGTGAPTEAFF.

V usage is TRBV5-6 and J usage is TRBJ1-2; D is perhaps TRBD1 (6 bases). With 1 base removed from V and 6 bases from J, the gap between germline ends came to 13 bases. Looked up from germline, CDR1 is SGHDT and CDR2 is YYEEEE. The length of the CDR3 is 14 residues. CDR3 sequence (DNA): TGTGCCAGCAGCTTGTGGTCGCAGGGGAATGGCTACACCTTC. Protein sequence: CASSLWSQGNGYTF.

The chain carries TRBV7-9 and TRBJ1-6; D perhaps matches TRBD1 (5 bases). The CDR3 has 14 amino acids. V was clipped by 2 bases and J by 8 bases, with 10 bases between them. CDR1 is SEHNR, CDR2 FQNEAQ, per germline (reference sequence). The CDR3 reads CASSLLGHHSPLHF. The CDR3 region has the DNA TGTGCCAGCAGCTTATTGGGGCACCATTCACCCCTCCACTTT. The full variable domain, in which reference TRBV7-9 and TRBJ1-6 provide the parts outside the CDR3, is DTGVSQNPRHKITKRGQNVTFRCDPISEHNRLYWYRQTLGQGPEFLTYFQNEAQLEKSRLLSDRFSAERPKGSFSTLEIQRTEQGDSAMYLCASSLLGHHSPLHFGNGTRLTVT.